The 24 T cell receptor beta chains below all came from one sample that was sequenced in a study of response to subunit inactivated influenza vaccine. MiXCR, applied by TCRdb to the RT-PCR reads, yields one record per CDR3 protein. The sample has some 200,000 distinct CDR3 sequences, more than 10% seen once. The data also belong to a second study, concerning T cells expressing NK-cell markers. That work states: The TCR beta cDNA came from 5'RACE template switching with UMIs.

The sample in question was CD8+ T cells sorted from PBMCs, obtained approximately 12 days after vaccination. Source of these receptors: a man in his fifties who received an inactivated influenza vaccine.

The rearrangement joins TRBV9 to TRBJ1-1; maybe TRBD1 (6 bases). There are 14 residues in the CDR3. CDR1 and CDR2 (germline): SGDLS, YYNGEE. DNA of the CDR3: TGTGCAGCAGCGCCGCGCCCGGGGGCCACTGAAGCTTTCTTT. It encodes CAAAPRPGATEAFF. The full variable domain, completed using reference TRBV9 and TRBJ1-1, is DSGVTQTPKHLITATGQRVTLRCSPRSGDLSVYWYQQSLDQGLQFLIQYYNGEERAKGNILERFSAQQFPDLHSELNLSSLELGDSALYFCAAAPRPGATEAFFGQGTRLTVV.

CDR3 sequence (DNA): TGTGCCAGCAGCTTAGGTGCGGGAACAGGGGAGCAGTACTTC. Translation gives CASSLGAGTGEQYF. The chain carries TRBV7-6 and TRBJ2-7, with D possibly being TRBD1 or TRBD2 (6 bases each). The germline V gene has CDR1 SGHVS and CDR2 FNYEAQ. Deletions cut 1 base from V and 7 bases from J, with 14 bases between. This CDR3 is 14 amino acids long.

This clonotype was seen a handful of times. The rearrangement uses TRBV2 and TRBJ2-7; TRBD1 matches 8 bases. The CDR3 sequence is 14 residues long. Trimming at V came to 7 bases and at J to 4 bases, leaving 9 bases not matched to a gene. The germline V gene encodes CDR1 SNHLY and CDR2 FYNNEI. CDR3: CASISGQGGYEQYF. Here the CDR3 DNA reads TGTGCCAGCATCTCCGGACAGGGCGGGTACGAGCAGTACTTC. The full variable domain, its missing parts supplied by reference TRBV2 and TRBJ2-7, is EPEVTQTPSHQVTQMGQEVILRCVPISNHLYFYWYRQILGQKVEFLVSFYNNEISEKSEIFDDQFSVERPDGSNFTLKIRSTKLEDSAMYFCASISGQGGYEQYFGPGTRLTVT.

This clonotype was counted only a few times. The CDR3 nucleotides read TGTGCCATCAGTGCCGGGACTAGCGTATACTACGAGCAGTACTTC. Encoded protein: CAISAGTSVYYEQYF. This chain joins TRBV10-3 and TRBJ2-7; 10 nucleotides agree with TRBD2. CDR3 length: 15 amino acids. V trimming: 4 bases; J trimming: 3 bases; junction bases outside the gene matches: 6. Germline V gene data show CDR1 as ENHRY and CDR2 as SYGVKD.

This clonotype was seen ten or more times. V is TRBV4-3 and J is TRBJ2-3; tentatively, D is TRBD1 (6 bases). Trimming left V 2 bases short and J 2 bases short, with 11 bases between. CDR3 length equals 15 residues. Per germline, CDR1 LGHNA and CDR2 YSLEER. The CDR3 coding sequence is TGCGCCAGCAGCCAATTCCGGGACATCACAGATACGCAGTATTTT. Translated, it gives CASSQFRDITDTQYF.

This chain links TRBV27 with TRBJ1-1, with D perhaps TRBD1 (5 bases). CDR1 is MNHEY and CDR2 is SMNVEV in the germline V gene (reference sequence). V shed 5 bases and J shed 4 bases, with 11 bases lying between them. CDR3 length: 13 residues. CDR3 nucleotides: TGTGCCAGCAGTCGGGACCGACTCACTGAAGCTTTCTTT. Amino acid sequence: CASSRDRLTEAFF.

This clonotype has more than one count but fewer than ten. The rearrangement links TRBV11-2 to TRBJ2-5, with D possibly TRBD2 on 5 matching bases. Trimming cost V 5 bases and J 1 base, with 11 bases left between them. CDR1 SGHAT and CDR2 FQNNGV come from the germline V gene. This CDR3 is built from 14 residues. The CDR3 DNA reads TGTGCCAGCAGCAGTTTGGACTTCCAAGAGACCCAGTACTTC. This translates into CASSSLDFQETQYF.

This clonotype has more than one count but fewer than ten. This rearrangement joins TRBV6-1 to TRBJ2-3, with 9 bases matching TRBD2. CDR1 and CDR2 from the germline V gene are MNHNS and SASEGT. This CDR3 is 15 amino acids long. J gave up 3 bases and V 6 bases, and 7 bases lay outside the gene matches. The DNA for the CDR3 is TGTGCCAGCAGGGGATTAGCGGGGGCTACAGATACGCAGTATTTT. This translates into CASRGLAGATDTQYF.

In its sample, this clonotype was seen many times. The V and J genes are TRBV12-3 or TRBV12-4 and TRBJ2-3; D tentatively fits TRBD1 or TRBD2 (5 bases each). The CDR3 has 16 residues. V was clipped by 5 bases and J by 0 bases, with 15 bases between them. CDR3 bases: TGTGCCAGCAGTCCGGGACCTTTCCCTAGCACAGATACGCAGTATTTT. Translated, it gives CASSPGPFPSTDTQYF.

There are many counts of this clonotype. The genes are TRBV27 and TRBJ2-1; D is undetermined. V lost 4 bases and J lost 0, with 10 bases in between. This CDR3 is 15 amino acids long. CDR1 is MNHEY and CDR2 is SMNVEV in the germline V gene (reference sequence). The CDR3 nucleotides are TGTGCCAGCAGTTACTACTCCAGCTCCTACAATGAGCAGTTCTTC. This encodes CASSYYSSSYNEQFF.

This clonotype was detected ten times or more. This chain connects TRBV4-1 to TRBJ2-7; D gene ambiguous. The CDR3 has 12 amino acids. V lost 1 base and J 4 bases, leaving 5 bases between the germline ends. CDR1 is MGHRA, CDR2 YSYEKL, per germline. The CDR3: CASSQGGYEQYF. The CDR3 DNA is TGCGCCAGCAGCCAAGGGGGTTACGAGCAGTACTTC.

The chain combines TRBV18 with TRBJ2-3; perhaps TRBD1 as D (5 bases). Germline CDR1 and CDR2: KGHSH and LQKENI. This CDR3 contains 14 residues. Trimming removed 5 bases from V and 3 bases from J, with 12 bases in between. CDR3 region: CASSTSSGTDTQYF. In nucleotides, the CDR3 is TGTGCCAGCTCAACCTCCTCAGGGACAGATACGCAGTATTTT.

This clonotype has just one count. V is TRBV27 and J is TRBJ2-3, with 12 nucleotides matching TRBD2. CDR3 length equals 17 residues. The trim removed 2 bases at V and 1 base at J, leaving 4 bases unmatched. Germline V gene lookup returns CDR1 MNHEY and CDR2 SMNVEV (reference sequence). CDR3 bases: TGTGCCAGCAGTTTAGGGACTAGCGGGCCCCGCACAGATACGCAGTATTTT. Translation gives CASSLGTSGPRTDTQYF.

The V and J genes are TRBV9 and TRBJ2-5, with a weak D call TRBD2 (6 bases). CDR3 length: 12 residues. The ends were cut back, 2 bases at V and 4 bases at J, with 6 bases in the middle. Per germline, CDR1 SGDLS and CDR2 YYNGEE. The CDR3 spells CASSVEGETQYF. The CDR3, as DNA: TGTGCCAGCAGCGTGGAGGGAGAGACCCAGTACTTC.

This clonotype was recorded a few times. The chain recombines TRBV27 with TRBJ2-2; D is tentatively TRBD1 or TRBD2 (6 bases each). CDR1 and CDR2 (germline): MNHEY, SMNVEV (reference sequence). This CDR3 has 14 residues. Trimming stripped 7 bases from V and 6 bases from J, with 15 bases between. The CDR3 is CASNVVGGPGELFF. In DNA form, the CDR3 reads TGTGCCAGCAATGTCGTCGGGGGCCCCGGGGAGCTGTTTTTT.

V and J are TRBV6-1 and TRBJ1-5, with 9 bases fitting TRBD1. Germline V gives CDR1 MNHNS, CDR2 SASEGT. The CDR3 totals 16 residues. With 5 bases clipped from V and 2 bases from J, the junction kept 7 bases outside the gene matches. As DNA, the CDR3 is TGTGCCAGCAGTATCGGGACAGGGTATGGCAATCAGCCCCAGCATTTT. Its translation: CASSIGTGYGNQPQHF.

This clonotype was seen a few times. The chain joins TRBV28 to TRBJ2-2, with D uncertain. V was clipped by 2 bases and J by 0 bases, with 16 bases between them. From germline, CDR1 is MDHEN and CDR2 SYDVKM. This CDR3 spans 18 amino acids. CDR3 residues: CASSLHPPGSTNTGELFF. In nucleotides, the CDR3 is TGTGCCAGCAGTTTACACCCCCCCGGCAGCACGAACACCGGGGAGCTGTTTTTT.

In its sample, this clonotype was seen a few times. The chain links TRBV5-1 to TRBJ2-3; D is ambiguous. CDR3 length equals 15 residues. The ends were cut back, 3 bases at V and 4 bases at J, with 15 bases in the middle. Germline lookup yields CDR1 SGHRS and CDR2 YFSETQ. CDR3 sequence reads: CASSSIPDLADTQYF. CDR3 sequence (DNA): TGCGCCAGCAGCTCAATTCCGGACCTAGCAGATACGCAGTATTTT. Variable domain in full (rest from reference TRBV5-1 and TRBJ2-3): KAGVTQTPRYLIKTRGQQVTLSCSPISGHRSVSWYQQTPGQGLQFLFEYFSETQRNKGNFPGRFSGRQFSNSRSEMNVSTLELGDSALYLCASSSIPDLADTQYFGPGTRLTVL.

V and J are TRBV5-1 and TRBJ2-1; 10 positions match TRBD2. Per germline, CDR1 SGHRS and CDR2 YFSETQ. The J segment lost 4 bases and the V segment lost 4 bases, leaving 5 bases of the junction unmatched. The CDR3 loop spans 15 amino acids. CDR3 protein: CASSLTSGQYNEQFF. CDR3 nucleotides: TGCGCCAGCAGCCTGACTAGCGGGCAGTACAATGAGCAGTTCTTC.

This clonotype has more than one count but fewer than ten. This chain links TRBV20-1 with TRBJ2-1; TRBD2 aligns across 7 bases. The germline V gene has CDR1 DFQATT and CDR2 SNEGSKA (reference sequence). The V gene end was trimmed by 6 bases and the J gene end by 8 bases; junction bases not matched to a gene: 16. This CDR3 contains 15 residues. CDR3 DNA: TGCAGTGCAACCCTAGCGGCAAGGGCCTCGGATGAGCAGTTCTTC. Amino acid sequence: CSATLAARASDEQFF.

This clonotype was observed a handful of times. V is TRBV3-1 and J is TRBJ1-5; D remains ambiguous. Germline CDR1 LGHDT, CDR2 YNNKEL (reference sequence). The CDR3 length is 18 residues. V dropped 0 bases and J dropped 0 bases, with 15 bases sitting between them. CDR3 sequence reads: CASSQERGRRDSNQPQHF. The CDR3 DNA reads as TGTGCCAGCAGCCAAGAGCGAGGGAGAAGGGATAGCAATCAGCCCCAGCATTTT.

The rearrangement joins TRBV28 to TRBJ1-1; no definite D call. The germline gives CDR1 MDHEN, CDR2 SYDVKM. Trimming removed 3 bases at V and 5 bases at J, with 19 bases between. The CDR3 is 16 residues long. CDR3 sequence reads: CASSFRGDMLGTEAFF. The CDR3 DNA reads TGTGCCAGCAGTTTTCGGGGTGATATGCTAGGGACTGAAGCTTTCTTT.

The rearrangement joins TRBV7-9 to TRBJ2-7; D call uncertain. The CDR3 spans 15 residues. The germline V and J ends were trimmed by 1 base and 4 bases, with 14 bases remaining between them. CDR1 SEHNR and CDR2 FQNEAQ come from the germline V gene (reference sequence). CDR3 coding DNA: TGTGCCAGCAGCTTAGGGGGATTTTACCCTTACGAGCAGTACTTC. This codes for CASSLGGFYPYEQYF.

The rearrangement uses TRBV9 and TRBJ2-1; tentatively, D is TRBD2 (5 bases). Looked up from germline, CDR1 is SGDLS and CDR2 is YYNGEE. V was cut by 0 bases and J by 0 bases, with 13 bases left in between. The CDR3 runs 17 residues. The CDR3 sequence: CASSVATRASSYNEQFF. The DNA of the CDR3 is TGTGCCAGCAGCGTAGCTACGCGGGCGAGCTCCTACAATGAGCAGTTCTTC.